This TCR beta chain was profiled in a study of T cells expressing NK-cell markers. Per germline, CDR1 DFQATT and CDR2 SNEGSKA (reference sequence). The CDR3 loop spans 16 amino acids. Study-wide results and caveats: In 5 to 7 donors, dominant NKG2C+ clonotypes were about 1.0-7.0% of CD8+ T cells. One observes that, in several donors, these clonotypes were also the leading ones within the CD3+CD56-NKG2C+ fraction.

Worth noting for this clonotype: What it recognizes is unknown.

UMIs were included in TCR beta cDNA generated by 5'RACE template switching. For each CDR3 protein, TCRdb gives one entry from its re-call of the 5' RACE reads, without DNA. The listing contains 150,000 to 180,000 distinct CDR3 sequences. Material for sequencing was blood T cells: a sorted CD56 or NKG2C T cell subset, CD4+ or CD8+ T cells, or bulk PBMC T cells (not recorded which). The clonotype originates from a woman aged 45-60 years in good health. The chain is built from TRBV20-1 and TRBJ2-1; as DNA is missing, the TRBD1 call by TCRdb cannot be tested. The CDR3 sequence: CSADTPGGESYNEQFF.